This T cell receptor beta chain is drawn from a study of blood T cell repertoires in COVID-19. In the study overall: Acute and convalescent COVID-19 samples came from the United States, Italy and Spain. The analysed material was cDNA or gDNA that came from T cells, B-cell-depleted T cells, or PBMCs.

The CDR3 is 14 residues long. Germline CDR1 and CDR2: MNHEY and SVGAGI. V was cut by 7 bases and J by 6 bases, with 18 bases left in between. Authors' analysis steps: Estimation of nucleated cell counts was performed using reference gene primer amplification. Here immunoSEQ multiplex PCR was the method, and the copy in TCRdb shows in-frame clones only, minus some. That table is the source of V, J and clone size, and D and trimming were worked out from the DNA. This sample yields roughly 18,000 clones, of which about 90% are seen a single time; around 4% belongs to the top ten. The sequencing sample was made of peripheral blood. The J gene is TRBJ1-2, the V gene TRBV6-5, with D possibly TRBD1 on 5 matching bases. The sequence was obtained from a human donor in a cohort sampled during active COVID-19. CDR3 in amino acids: CASKLDRKGDGYTF. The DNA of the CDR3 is TGTGCCAGCAAATTAGACAGAAAAGGCGATGGCTACACCTTC.